This T cell receptor beta chain comes out of a study of blood T cell repertoires in COVID-19. The CDR3 has 16 residues. The junction had 12 bases not matched to a gene; V was cut back by 5 bases and J by 4 bases. Germline CDR1 is SGHRS and CDR2 is YFSETQ. TCRdb's table, derived via immunoSEQ multiplex PCR, lists solely in-frame clones and lacks some. The sample gives approximately 200,000 clones, 80% to 85% of which show up once; roughly 5% is in the top ten. The TCR originated in a human donor in a cohort sampled during active COVID-19. The chain has TRBV5-1 and TRBJ2-7; 10 bases are shared with TRBD1. Sequencing was performed on peripheral blood. The CDR3 is CASSVGARQGAYEQYF. The CDR3 nucleotides read TGCGCCAGCAGTGTGGGGGCCCGACAGGGGGCTTACGAGCAGTACTTC.